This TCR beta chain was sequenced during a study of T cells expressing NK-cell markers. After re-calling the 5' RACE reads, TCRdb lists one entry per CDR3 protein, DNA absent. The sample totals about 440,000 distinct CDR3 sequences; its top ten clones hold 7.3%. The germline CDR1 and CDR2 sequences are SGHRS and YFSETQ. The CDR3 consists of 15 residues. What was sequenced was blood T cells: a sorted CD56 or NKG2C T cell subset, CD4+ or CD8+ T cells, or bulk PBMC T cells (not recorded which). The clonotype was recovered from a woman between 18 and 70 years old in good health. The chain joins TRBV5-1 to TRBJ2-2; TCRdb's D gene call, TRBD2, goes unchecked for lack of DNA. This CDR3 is CASSLATSGAGEPFF.